A single sample gave rise to the 11 T cell receptor beta chains below, sequenced in a study of T cells in Graves' hyperthyroidism and ophthalmopathy (dated by TCRdb to the late 2010s). Receptor amplification or capture employed multiplex PCR. The data were produced on an Illumina HiSeq 2000. The TCR beta CDR3 regions were amplified from the RNA transcripts. The first round of RT-PCR for the TCR CDR3 was performed with the HTBI primer set and the Qiagen OneStep RT-PCR kit. Starting from the raw public reads, TCRdb applied fastp trimming at Q25, assembled clones with MiXCR and retained in-frame beta chains. Under each unique CDR3 protein, matching rows form one entry showing the most common genes and DNA. The sample yields about 640,000 distinct CDR3 sequences; about 20% were counted once. The ten largest account for 30% to 40% of the sample. Material for sequencing was blood. Receptors were obtained from a man aged 30-40 years with Graves' ophthalmopathy.

The chain combines TRBV28 with TRBJ1-2, with D tentatively TRBD1 (5 bases). Trimming pared 6 bases from V and 4 bases from J, leaving 15 bases between. From germline, CDR1 is MDHEN and CDR2 SYDVKM. CDR3 size: 14 residues. CDR3 coding DNA: TGTGCCAGCAGCAGGGCCTTAGGGGCCTATGGCTACACCTTC. It yields the protein CASSRALGAYGYTF.

The chain couples TRBV20-1 to TRBJ2-7; TRBD1 is a possible D gene (5 bases). V gave up 1 base and J gave up 2 bases, with 9 bases separating them. CDR3 length: 13 residues. Germline V gene data show CDR1 as DFQATT and CDR2 as SNEGSKA (reference sequence). CDR3: CSARATATYEQYF. The CDR3 coding sequence is TGCAGTGCTAGAGCGACAGCGACCTACGAGCAGTACTTC.

This clonotype was counted ten times or more. Its ends do not fully match the called genes, so a read error is possible. J is TRBJ1-6 and V is TRBV4-3; TRBD1 is a possible D gene (6 bases). Per the germline V gene, CDR1 is LGHNA and CDR2 is YSLEER. The CDR3 totals 13 residues. The CDR3 DNA reads TGCGCCAGCAGACAAGGGGGGAATTCACCCCTCCACTTT. Its translation is CASRQGGNSPLHF.

The rearrangement joins TRBV19 to TRBJ1-1, with D unclear. CDR1 LNHDA and CDR2 SQIVND come from the germline V gene (reference sequence). This CDR3 region has 13 residues. The V gene lost 5 bases and the J gene lost 11 bases, with 18 bases spanning the gap. CDR3 bases: TGTGCCAGTAGTCCCGCGATACAAGTGGGGGCTTTCTTT. Residues: CASSPAIQVGAFF.

The gene calls are TRBV6-1 and TRBJ1-3; D remains unclear. Germline loops: CDR1 MNHNS, CDR2 SASEGT. This CDR3 comprises 18 residues. V was shortened by 5 bases and J by 0 bases, with 20 bases between the two germline ends. Here the CDR3 DNA reads TGTGCCAGCAGTCGACGACAACTCCGACGGAGCTCTGGAAACACCATATATTTT. This gives the protein CASSRRQLRRSSGNTIYF.

V is TRBV28 and J is TRBJ2-7, with D possibly being TRBD1 or TRBD2 (5 bases each). The CDR3 length is 14 residues. The V end was cut by 3 bases, the J end by 3 bases, with 12 bases between. CDR1 is MDHEN, CDR2 SYDVKM, per germline. DNA for the CDR3: TGTGCCAGCAGTTTTCGGGGACGGGGCTACGAGCAGTACTTC. It specifies CASSFRGRGYEQYF.

This clonotype has a handful of counts. This chain joins TRBV2 and TRBJ2-5, with 7 bases matching TRBD2. Germline V CDR1 and CDR2: SNHLY, FYNNEI. There are 14 residues in the CDR3. V was clipped by 1 base and J by 1 base; unmatched bases: 0. Here the CDR3 DNA reads TGTGCCAGCAGTGAAGGGGAGGGCCAAGAGACCCAGTACTTC. It translates to CASSEGEGQETQYF.

The chain carries TRBV7-9 and TRBJ2-1; TRBD2 matches at 10 bases. This CDR3 spans 15 amino acids. Trimming at V came to 5 bases and at J to 6 bases, leaving 7 bases not matched to a gene. CDR1 is SEHNR and CDR2 is FQNEAQ in the germline V gene (reference sequence). For the CDR3, the DNA is TGTGCCAGCAGCCCGGGACTAGCGCCCCTCAATGAGCAGTTCTTC. Its protein product is CASSPGLAPLNEQFF.

The CDR3 protein is CASSLEPGAGKNIQYF. The CDR3 DNA is TGTGCCAGCAGTTTGGAGCCCGGGGCAGGGAAAAACATTCAGTACTTC. The chain links TRBV28 to TRBJ2-4; D may match TRBD1 or TRBD2 (5 bases each). The CDR3 runs to 16 residues. Trimming stripped 3 bases from V and 4 bases from J, with 16 bases between. Per germline, CDR1 MDHEN and CDR2 SYDVKM.

In its sample, this clonotype was seen a few times. The V and J genes are TRBV20-1 and TRBJ2-3; 12 nucleotides agree with TRBD1. This CDR3 has 18 amino acids. CDR1 and CDR2 from the germline V gene are DFQATT and SNEGSKA (reference sequence). V shed 1 base and J 3 bases; nucleotides not matched to a gene: 11. The CDR3 DNA sequence: TGCAGTGCTAGAGGGTTGGGACAGGGGGCATCAGTTACAGATACGCAGTATTTT. Residues: CSARGLGQGASVTDTQYF.

This clonotype was observed a handful of times. The J gene is TRBJ2-1, the V gene TRBV11-2; D call uncertain. V was clipped by 5 bases and J by 6 bases, with 11 bases between them. Germline V CDR1 and CDR2: SGHAT, FQNNGV. CDR3 length: 13 amino acids. CDR3 region: CASSLWRGNEQFF. CDR3 nucleotides: TGTGCCAGCAGCCTCTGGAGAGGCAATGAGCAGTTCTTC.